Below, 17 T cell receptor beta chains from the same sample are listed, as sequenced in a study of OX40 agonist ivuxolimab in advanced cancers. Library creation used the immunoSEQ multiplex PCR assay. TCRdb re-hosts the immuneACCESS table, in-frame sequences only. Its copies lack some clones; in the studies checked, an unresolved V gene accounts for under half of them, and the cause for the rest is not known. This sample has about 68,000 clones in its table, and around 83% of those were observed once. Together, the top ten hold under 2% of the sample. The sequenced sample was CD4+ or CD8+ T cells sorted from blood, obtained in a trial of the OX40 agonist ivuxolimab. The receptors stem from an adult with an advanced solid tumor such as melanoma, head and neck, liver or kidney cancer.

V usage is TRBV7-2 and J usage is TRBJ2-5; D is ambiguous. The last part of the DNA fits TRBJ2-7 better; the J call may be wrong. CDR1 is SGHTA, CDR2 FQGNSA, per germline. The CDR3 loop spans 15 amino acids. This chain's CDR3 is CASSPDAESSYEQYF. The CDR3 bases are TGTGCCAGCAGCCCGGACGCCGAGAGCTCCTACGAGCAGTACTTC.

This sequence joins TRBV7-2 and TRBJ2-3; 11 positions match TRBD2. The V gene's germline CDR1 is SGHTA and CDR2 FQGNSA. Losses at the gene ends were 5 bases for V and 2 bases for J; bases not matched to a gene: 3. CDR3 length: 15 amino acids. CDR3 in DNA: TGTGCCAGCAGCATACTAGCGGGAGTCACAGATACGCAGTATTTT. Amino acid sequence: CASSILAGVTDTQYF.

The CDR3 sequence: CASKGQTYEGYTF. In DNA, the CDR3 is TGTGCCAGCAAAGGACAGACTTATGAAGGCTACACCTTC. The chain combines TRBV6-1 with TRBJ1-2, with a possible D match to TRBD1 (6 bases). Trimming left V 7 bases short and J 8 bases short, with 17 bases between. Looked up from germline, CDR1 is MNHNS and CDR2 is SASEGT. The CDR3 extends over 13 amino acids.

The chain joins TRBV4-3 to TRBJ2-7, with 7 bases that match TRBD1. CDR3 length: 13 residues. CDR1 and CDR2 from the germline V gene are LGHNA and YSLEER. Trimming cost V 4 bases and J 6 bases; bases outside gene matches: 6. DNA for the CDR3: TGCGCCAGCAGCCCATTACAGGGGAGCGAGCAGTACTTC. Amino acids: CASSPLQGSEQYF.

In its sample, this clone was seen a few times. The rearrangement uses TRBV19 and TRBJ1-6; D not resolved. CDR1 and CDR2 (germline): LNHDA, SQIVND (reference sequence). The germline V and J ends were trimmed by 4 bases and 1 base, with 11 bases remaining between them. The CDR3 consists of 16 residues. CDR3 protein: CASSSSAVSYNSPLHF. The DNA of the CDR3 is TGTGCCAGTAGTAGTTCGGCGGTTTCCTATAATTCACCCCTCCACTTT.

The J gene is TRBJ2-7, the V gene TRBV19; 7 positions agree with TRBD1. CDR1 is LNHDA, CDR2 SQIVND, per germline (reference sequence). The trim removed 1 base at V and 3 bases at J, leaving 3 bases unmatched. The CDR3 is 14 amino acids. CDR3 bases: TGTGCCAGTAGTATAGCTTGGGACAGCTACGAGCAGTACTTC. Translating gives CASSIAWDSYEQYF.

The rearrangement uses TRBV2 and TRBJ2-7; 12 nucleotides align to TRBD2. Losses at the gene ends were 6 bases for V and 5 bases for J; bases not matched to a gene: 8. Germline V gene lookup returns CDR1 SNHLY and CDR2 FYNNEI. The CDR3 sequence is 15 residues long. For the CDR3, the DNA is TGTGCCAGCAGGCTCCTAGCGGGGGGGGCCCACGAGCAGTACTTC. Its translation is CASRLLAGGAHEQYF. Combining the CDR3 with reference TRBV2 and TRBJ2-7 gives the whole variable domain EPEVTQTPSHQVTQMGQEVILRCVPISNHLYFYWYRQILGQKVEFLVSFYNNEISEKSEIFDDQFSVERPDGSNFTLKIRSTKLEDSAMYFCASRLLAGGAHEQYFGPGTRLTVT.

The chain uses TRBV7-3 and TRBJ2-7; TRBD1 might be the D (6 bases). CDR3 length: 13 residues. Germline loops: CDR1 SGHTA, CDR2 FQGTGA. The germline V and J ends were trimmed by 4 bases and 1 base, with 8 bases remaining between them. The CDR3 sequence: CASSSGHSYEQYF. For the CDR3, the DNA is TGTGCCAGCAGCTCGGGACATTCCTACGAGCAGTACTTC.

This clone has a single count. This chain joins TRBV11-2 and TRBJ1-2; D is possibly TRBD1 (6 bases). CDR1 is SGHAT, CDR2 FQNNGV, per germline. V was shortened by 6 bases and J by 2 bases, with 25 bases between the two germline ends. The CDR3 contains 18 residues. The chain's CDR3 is CASRSTPRTVTANYGYTF. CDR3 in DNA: TGTGCCAGCAGGTCGACACCTCGGACAGTTACTGCAAACTATGGCTACACCTTC.

CDR3 amino acids: CASSSRVGANTGELFF. For the CDR3, the DNA is TGTGCCAGCAGCTCCCGGGTAGGCGCGAACACCGGGGAGCTGTTTTTT. The chain links TRBV7-3 to TRBJ2-2; D uncertain. The CDR3 extends over 16 amino acids. Germline V CDR1 and CDR2: SGHTA, FQGTGA. With 4 bases removed from V and 0 bases from J, the gap between germline ends came to 12 bases.

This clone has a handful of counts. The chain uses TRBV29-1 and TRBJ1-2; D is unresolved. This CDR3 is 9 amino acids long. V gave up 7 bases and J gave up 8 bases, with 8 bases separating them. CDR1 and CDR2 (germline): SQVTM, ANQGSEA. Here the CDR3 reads CSAFEGYTF. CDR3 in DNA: TGCAGCGCCTTTGAGGGCTACACCTTC.

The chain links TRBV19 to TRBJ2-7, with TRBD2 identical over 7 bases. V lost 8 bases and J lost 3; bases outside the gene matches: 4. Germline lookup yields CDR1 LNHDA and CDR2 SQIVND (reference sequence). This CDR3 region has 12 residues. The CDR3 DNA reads TGTGCCAGTGGACCTAGCGGCTACGAGCAGTACTTC. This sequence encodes CASGPSGYEQYF.

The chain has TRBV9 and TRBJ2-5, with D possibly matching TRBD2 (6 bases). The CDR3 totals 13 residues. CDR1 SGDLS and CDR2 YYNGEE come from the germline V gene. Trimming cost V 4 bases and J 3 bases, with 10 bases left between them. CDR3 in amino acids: CASSFGTEETQYF. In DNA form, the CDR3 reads TGTGCCAGCAGCTTTGGGACTGAAGAGACCCAGTACTTC.

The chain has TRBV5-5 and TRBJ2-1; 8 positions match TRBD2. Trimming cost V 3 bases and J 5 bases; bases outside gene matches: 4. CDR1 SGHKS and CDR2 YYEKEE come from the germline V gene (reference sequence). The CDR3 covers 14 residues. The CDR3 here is CASSSLAEDNEQFF. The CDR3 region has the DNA TGTGCCAGCAGCTCACTAGCGGAGGACAATGAGCAGTTCTTC. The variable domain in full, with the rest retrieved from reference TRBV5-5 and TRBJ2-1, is DAGVTQSPTHLIKTRGQQVTLRCSPISGHKSVSWYQQVLGQGPQFIFQYYEKEERGRGNFPDRFSARQFPNYSSELNVNALLLGDSALYLCASSSLAEDNEQFFGPGTRLTVL.

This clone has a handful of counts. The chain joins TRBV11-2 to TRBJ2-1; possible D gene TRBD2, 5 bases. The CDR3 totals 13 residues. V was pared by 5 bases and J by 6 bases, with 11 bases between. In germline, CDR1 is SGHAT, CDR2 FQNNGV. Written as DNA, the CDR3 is TGTGCCAGCAGCCTGGACTTTCTCAATGAGCAGTTCTTC. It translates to CASSLDFLNEQFF.

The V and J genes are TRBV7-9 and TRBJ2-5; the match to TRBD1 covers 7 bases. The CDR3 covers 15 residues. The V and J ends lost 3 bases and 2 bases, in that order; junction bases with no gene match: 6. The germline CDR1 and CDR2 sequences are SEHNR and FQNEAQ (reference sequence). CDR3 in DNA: TGTGCCAGCAGCTTCAACAGGGGCGGTCAAGAGACCCAGTACTTC. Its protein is CASSFNRGGQETQYF.

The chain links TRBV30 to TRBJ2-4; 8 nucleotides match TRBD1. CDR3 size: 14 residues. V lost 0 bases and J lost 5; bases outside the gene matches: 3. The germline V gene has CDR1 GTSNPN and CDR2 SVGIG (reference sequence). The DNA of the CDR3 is TGTGCCTGGAGTGTACAGGGGGTCCAAAACATTCAGTACTTC. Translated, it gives CAWSVQGVQNIQYF.